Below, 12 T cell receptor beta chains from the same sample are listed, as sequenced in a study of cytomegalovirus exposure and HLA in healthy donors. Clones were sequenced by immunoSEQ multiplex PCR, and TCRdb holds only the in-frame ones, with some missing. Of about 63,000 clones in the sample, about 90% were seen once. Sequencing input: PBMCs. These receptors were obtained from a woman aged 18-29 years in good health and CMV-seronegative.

CDR3 region: CASSLRANSASYGYTF. DNA for the CDR3: TGTGCCAGCAGTTTGCGCGCGAATAGTGCCTCCTATGGCTACACCTTC. This chain joins TRBV27 and TRBJ1-2; no clear D. Germline loops: CDR1 MNHEY, CDR2 SMNVEV (reference sequence). The ends were cut back, 3 bases at V and 4 bases at J, with 18 bases in the middle. CDR3 length: 16 residues.

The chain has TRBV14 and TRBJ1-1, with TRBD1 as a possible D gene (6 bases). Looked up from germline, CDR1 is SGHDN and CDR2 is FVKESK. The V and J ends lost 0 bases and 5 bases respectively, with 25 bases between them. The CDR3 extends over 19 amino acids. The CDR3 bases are TGTGCCAGCAGCCAAGACTCCCTAAACGGAGGGGGGGAAAAAACTGAAGCTTTCTTT. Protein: CASSQDSLNGGGEKTEAFF.

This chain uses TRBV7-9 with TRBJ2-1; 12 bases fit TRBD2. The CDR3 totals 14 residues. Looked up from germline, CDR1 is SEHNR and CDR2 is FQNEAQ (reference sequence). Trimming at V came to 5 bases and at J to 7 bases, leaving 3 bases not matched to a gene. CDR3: CASSPSGGANEQFF. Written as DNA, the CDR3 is TGTGCCAGCAGCCCTAGCGGGGGGGCGAATGAGCAGTTCTTC.

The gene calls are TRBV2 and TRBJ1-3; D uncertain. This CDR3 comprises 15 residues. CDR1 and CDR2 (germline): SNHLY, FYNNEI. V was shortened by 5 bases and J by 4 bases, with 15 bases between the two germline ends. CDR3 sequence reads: CASSQDGKGGNTIYF. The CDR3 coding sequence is TGTGCCAGCAGTCAAGACGGGAAAGGCGGAAACACCATATATTTT.

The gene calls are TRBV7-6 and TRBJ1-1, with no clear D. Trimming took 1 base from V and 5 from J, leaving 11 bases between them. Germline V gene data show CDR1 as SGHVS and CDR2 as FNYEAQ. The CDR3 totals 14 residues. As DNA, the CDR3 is TGTGCCAGCAGCTTAGGTTCGGGATTGACTGAAGCTTTCTTT. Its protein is CASSLGSGLTEAFF.

The CDR3 loop is CASSPHGLADYGYTF. CDR3 nucleotides: TGTGCCAGCAGCCCCCACGGGTTGGCCGACTATGGCTACACCTTC. The V call is TRBV7-2, the J call TRBJ1-2; D gene ambiguous. V was pared by 5 bases and J by 3 bases, with 16 bases between. Germline V gene sequence: CDR1 SGHTA, CDR2 FQGNSA. The CDR3 consists of 15 residues.

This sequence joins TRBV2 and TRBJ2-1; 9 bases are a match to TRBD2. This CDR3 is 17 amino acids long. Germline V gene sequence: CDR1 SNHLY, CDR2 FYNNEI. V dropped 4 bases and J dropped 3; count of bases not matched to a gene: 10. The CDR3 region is CASSGVNSGGIYNEQFF. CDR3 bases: TGTGCCAGCAGTGGGGTAAATAGCGGGGGCATCTACAATGAGCAGTTCTTC.

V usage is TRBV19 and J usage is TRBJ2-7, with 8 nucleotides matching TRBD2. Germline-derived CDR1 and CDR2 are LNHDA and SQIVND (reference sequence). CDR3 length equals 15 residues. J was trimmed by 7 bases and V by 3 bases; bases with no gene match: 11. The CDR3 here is CASSIGVAGGGEQYF. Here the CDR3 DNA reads TGTGCCAGTAGTATTGGTGTGGCGGGAGGTGGTGAGCAGTACTTC.

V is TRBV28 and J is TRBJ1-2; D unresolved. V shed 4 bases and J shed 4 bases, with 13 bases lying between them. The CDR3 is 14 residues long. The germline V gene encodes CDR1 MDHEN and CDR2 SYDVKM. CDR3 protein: CASSSPGGIYGYTF. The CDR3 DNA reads TGTGCCAGCAGTTCTCCAGGAGGGATCTATGGCTACACCTTC.

CDR3 protein: CSVASGTNEQFF. CDR3 nucleotides: TGCAGCGTTGCTAGCGGGACTAATGAGCAGTTCTTC. The chain is built from TRBV29-1 and TRBJ2-1; TRBD2 agrees at 9 bases. This CDR3 spans 12 amino acids. Germline CDR1 is SQVTM and CDR2 is ANQGSEA. Trimming removed 4 bases from V and 7 bases from J; junction bases left unmatched: 2.

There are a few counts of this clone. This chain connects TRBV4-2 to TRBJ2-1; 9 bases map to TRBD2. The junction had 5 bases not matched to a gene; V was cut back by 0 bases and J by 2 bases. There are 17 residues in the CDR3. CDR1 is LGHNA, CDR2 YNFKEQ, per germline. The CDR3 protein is CASSQEGGGAPYNEQFF. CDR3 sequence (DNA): TGTGCCAGCAGCCAAGAGGGCGGGGGGGCCCCCTACAATGAGCAGTTCTTC.

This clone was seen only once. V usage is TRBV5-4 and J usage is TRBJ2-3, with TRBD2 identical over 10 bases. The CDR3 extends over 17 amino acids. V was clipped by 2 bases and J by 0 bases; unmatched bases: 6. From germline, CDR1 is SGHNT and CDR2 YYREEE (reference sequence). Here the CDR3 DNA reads TGTGCCAGCAGCTTTTTTAGCGGGGGGCCTAGCACAGATACGCAGTATTTT. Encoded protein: CASSFFSGGPSTDTQYF.